A single T cell receptor beta chain is shown here with its context. It has no known antigen specificity. One base away there is no much larger clone; base qualities are not given. This entry is derived from a study (TCRdb year 2016). Broadly, across the study: The origins of HIV persistence were investigated in individuals who naturally controlled HIV infection.

The germline V gene encodes CDR1 DFQATT and CDR2 SNEGSKA (reference sequence). The CDR3 covers 15 residues, taking in both the cysteine and the phenylalanine. Of all the DNA, just the CDR3 is kept, 45 bases in frame from base 1. Germline trimming amounts to 0 bases on V and 3 bases on J, with 1 as the count of junction bases outside the gene matches. Preparation of the library involved 5' RACE. These reads were obtained on an Illumina HiSeq 2000. The public reads were reprocessed in TCRdb via fastp at Q25 and MiXCR, keeping in-frame beta chains. Rows matching on CDR3 protein sequence are summarized as one entry with the most common DNA and genes. In this sample the table shows under 750 distinct CDR3 sequences, about a tenth of which occur a single time. Under 35% of the sample lies in the top ten.

The receptor was derived from a male donor with HIV. Material for sequencing was total memory T cells from blood PBMCs. Interpreted using the paper, the cell subset or site label stands for: transitional memory CD4+ T cells. This receptor chain uses TRBV20-1 and TRBJ2-7, with 14 central nucleotides matching TRBD2. The CDR3 protein: CSAREGLAGVYEQYF. In nucleotides, the sequence is TGCAGTGCTAGAGAGGGACTAGCGGGAGTCTACGAGCAGTACTTC.